One and the same sample provided the 5 T cell receptor beta chains below, sequenced in a study of blood T cells in healthy people across ages. Then a second PCR, running roughly 7 to 11 cycles, was carried out with a sample-barcoded 5' primer and a J-beta primer mix. Each CDR3 protein is one row after TCRdb ran MiXCR on the 5' RACE reads. The sample includes 2 million or so distinct CDR3 sequences, approximately 50% seen only once; the top ten take around 2.1%. Sequencing input: blood. Receptors were obtained from a woman aged 40 to 49 in good health.

This clonotype has ten or more counts. The rearrangement links TRBV7-2 to TRBJ2-3, with D possibly being TRBD2 (6 bases). The V end was cut by 5 bases, the J end by 1 base, with 16 bases between. There are 16 residues in the CDR3. Germline assignment: CDR1 SGHTA and CDR2 FQGNSA. The CDR3 nucleotides are TGTGCCAGCAGCCCCGGGGGACTCCCCGGCACAGATACGCAGTATTTT. It is translated as CASSPGGLPGTDTQYF.

This rearrangement joins TRBV5-1 to TRBJ2-7; D may correspond to TRBD1 or TRBD2 (5 bases each). With 4 bases removed from V and 4 bases from J, the gap between germline ends came to 21 bases. This CDR3 contains 16 residues. Looked up from germline, CDR1 is SGHRS and CDR2 is YFSETQ. CDR3: CASSGADTGSVYEQYF. The CDR3 DNA follows: TGCGCCAGCAGCGGGGCGGATACGGGATCTGTATACGAGCAGTACTTC.

J is TRBJ1-5 and V is TRBV7-8; D is uncertain. The CDR3 contains 13 residues. Germline assignment: CDR1 SGHVS and CDR2 FQNEAQ. Deletions cut 7 bases from V and 5 bases from J, with 12 bases between. CDR3 protein: CASTETGHQPQHF. The CDR3 DNA sequence: TGTGCCAGCACCGAGACCGGCCATCAGCCCCAGCATTTT.

This clonotype came up a few times. The chain couples TRBV9 to TRBJ2-5, with 7 bases identical to TRBD2. V dropped 3 bases and J dropped 5; count of bases not matched to a gene: 10. Germline CDR1 reads SGDLS; CDR2 reads YYNGEE. This CDR3 comprises 15 residues. CDR3 region: CASSEVAGLGETQYF. CDR3 DNA sequence: TGTGCCAGCAGCGAGGTAGCGGGTTTGGGTGAGACCCAGTACTTC.

This clonotype showed up just once. This chain uses TRBV10-3 with TRBJ2-1; 12 positions match TRBD1. J lost 11 bases, V lost 2 bases, and 7 bases had no gene match. Germline V lookup: CDR1 ENHRY, CDR2 SYGVKD. This CDR3 contains 15 residues. CDR3 sequence reads: CAISEKGQGAEKQFF. In nucleotides, the CDR3 is TGTGCCATCAGTGAGAAGGGACAGGGGGCTGAAAAGCAGTTCTTC.